Below, one TCR beta chain is given with its context. The antigen remains unidentified. This sample stems from a study of CXCR3-negative and CXCR3-positive naive CD8 T cells. Carrying UMI labels, the TRB cDNA libraries were prepared through 5' RACE. TCRdb reprocessed the 5' RACE reads and stores each CDR3 protein as one record, lacking DNA. The table for this sample gives over 100,000 distinct CDR3 sequences. Findings and limits, study-wide: Post-cryopreservation CXCR3 expression was partly diminished, and the bulk of assays employed fresh PBMCs.

The length of the CDR3 is 14 residues. The chain is built from TRBV12-3 or TRBV12-4 and TRBJ1-5. The source material was naive CXCR3- CD8+ T cells from blood. Subset defined: CD45RO-CCR7+CD27+CD95- naive CD8+ T cells lacking CXCR3 (TNR3-). This receptor was obtained from a human donor in good health. Some clones in this sample may be carry-over from other donors' samples. CDR3 sequence: CASSRGQLDQPQHF.